Listed below are T cell receptor beta chains from one sample, sequenced in a study of blood T cells in healthy people across ages. TCRdb independently ran MiXCR on the 5' RACE reads; one entry per CDR3 protein. The data show around 800,000 distinct CDR3 sequences, around 45% seen once. Material for sequencing was blood. The receptors were gathered from a man aged 55-75 years in good health. The conserved cysteine and the conserved F or W are not part of the CDR3 here. Some rows mark clone size as missing; the rest say once, few, many or name a class of expanded clone.

length: 11
size: few
J: -
V: TRBV2
CDR3: ASSDPGSGTQY

length: 13
size: -
J: TRBJ2-4
V: TRBV12-5
CDR3: AGGFGVTAKNIQY

length: 11
size: -
J: TRBJ2-7
V: TRBV5-1
CDR3: ASSLEGNYEQY

length: 13
size: -
J: TRBJ1-1
V: TRBV13
CDR3: ASSPGDRQSTEAF

length: 10
size: -
J: TRBJ2-5
V: TRBV27
CDR3: ASGRRVGEQY

length: 10
size: few
J: TRBJ1-5
V: TRBV20-1
CDR3: SASELSQPQH

length: 15
size: few
J: TRBJ1-1
V: TRBV7-2
CDR3: ASSSDSSALVNTEAF

length: 12
size: -
J: TRBJ2-1
V: TRBV29-1
CDR3: SVEPRLAGNEQF

length: 12
size: few
J: TRBJ2-5
V: TRBV7-2
CDR3: ASSPAGRMETQY

length: 10
size: few
J: TRBJ1-5
V: TRBV6-1
CDR3: ATQGENQPQH

length: 13
size: -
J: TRBJ2-3
V: TRBV7-2
CDR3: ASRSPGQSTDTQY

length: 11
size: -
J: TRBJ2-7
V: TRBV29-1
CDR3: SVGGMGSYEQY

length: 11
size: -
J: TRBJ2-7
V: TRBV18
CDR3: ASSHSQGDEQY

length: 12
size: -
J: TRBJ2-7
V: TRBV5-1
CDR3: ASRRSGQGYEQY

length: 12
size: once
J: TRBJ2-1
V: TRBV9
CDR3: ACSPPAGSDEQF